This T cell receptor (beta chain) was sequenced in a study of blood T cells in healthy people across ages. Turning to the study itself: T cells yielded about one barcoded beta molecule per two cells through template switching. Study-level findings and limits: Per-million-T-cell TCR beta diversity fell roughly linearly with age.

About this clonotype: Its antigen is unknown.

The CDR3 totals 15 residues. The germline V gene encodes CDR1 SGHVS and CDR2 FNYEAQ. J gave up 2 bases and V 5 bases, and 7 bases lay outside the gene matches. Every participating donor contributed roughly 9.6 milliliters of peripheral blood through a draw. The use of a sample-barcoded 5' primer and a J-beta primer mix characterized a second PCR of roughly 7 to 11 cycles. Each single sample gave us at least 2.5 million CDR3-containing paired-end reads. TCRdb reanalysed the 5' RACE reads using MiXCR and keeps one entry per CDR3 protein. In the table there are roughly 1.6 million distinct CDR3 sequences, about 31% of which are singletons.

This chain uses TRBV7-6 with TRBJ2-3, with 7 nucleotides matching TRBD2. The clonotype originates from a young woman in good health. What was sequenced was blood. CDR3 in amino acids: CASSRWGGTTDTQYF. CDR3 in DNA: TGTGCCAGCAGCCGGTGGGGGGGGACCACAGATACGCAGTATTTT.